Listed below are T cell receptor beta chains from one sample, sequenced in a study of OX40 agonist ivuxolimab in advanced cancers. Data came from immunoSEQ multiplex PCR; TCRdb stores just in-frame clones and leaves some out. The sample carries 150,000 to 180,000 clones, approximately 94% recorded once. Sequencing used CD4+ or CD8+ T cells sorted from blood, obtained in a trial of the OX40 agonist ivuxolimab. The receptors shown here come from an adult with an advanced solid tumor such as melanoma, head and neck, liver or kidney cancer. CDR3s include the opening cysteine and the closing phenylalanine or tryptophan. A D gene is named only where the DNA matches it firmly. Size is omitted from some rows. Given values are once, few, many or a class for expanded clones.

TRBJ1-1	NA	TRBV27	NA	CASSSVTQADTEAFF	TGTGCCAGCAGTTCCGTAACTCAAGCGGACACTGAAGCTTTCTTT
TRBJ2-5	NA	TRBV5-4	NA	CASSLVDTKRETQYF	TGTGCCAGCAGCTTGGTAGACACCAAAAGGGAGACCCAGTACTTC
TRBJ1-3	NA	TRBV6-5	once	CASTVPVTRNTIYF	TGTGCCAGCACGGTCCCAGTCACTCGAAACACCATATATTTT
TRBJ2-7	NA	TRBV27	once	CASSLDVGQTYEQYF	TGTGCCAGCAGTCTAGATGTTGGACAGACCTACGAGCAGTACTTC
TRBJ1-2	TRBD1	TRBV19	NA	CASSVDRDRPYGYTF	TGTGCCAGTAGTGTAGACAGGGACAGGCCCTATGGCTACACCTTC
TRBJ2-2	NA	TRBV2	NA	CASSVDALLTGELFF	TGTGCCAGCAGTGTTGACGCACTTCTCACCGGGGAGCTGTTTTTT
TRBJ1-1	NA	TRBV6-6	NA	CANSYPLMGGSTEAFF	TGTGCCAACAGTTACCCCCTGATGGGTGGTTCCACTGAAGCTTTCTTT
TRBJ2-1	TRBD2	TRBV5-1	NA	CASSLELAGYNEQFF	TGCGCCAGCAGCTTGGAACTAGCGGGGTACAATGAGCAGTTCTTC
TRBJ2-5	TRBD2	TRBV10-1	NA	CASSDPSVSGGLETQYF	TGCGCCAGCAGTGACCCCTCTGTTAGCGGGGGGCTGGAGACCCAGTACTTC
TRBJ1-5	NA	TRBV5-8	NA	CASSGWGSNQPQHF	TGTGCCAGCTCCGGTTGGGGTAGCAATCAGCCCCAGCATTTT
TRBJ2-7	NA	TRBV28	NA	CASSFWAEQYF	TGTGCCAGCAGTTTTTGGGCCGAGCAGTACTTC
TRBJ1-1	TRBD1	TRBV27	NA	CASSSWDSGGEAFF	TGTGCCAGCAGTTCCTGGGACAGCGGGGGGGAAGCTTTCTTT
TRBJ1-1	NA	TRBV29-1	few	CSVHRAGTEAFF	TGCAGCGTCCACAGGGCTGGAACTGAAGCTTTCTTT
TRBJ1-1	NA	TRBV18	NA	CASSPPAHAEAFF	TGTGCCAGCTCACCACCGGCCCACGCTGAAGCTTTCTTT
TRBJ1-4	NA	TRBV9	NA	CASSARGADEKLFF	TGTGCCAGCAGCGCCCGAGGCGCGGACGAAAAACTGTTTTTT
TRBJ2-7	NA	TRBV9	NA	CASSVEGWTYEQYF	TGTGCCAGCAGCGTAGAGGGGTGGACCTACGAGCAGTACTTC
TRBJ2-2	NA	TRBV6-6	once	CASSLTEAGTGELFF	TGTGCCAGCAGTCTAACCGAGGCGGGCACCGGGGAGCTGTTTTTT
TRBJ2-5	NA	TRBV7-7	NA	CASSLGLGDRGGETQYF	TGTGCTAGCAGCTTGGGTCTGGGGGATCGAGGCGGAGAGACCCAGTACTTC
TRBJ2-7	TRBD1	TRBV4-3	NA	CASSWDRLSYEQYF	TGCGCCAGCAGTTGGGACAGGCTTTCCTACGAGCAGTACTTC
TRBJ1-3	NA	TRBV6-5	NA	CASGRGATTGNTIYF	TGTGCCAGCGGTAGGGGGGCGACAACTGGAAACACCATATATTTT
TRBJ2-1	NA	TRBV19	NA	CASSIGLDNEQFF	TGTGCCAGTAGTATAGGACTTGACAATGAGCAGTTCTTC
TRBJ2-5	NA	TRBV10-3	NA	CAISGGFQETQYF	TGTGCCATCAGTGGGGGGTTCCAAGAGACCCAGTACTTC
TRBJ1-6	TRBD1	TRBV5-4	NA	CASSNRGKQDSYNSPLHF	TGTGCCAGCAGCAACAGGGGTAAACAAGACTCCTATAATTCACCCCTCCACTTT
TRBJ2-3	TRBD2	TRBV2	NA	CASTRLAGVPPDTQYF	TGTGCCAGCACGCGGCTAGCGGGGGTCCCCCCAGATACGCAGTATTTT
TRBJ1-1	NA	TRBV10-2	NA	CASSAIRGNTEAFF	TGCGCCAGCAGTGCCATCAGGGGGAACACTGAAGCTTTCTTT
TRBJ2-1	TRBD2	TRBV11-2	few	CASSLTQRGSRYNEQFF	TGTGCCAGCAGCTTGACTCAGCGGGGGAGCCGCTACAATGAGCAGTTCTTC
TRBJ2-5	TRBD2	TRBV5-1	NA	CASSLDGRETQYF	TGCGCCAGCAGCTTGGACGGGAGGGAGACCCAGTACTTC
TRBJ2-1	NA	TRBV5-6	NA	CASSSYLRLLHNEQFF	TGTGCCAGCAGCTCATATCTCCGACTCCTACACAATGAGCAGTTCTTC
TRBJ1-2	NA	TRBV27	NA	CASSHEVNYGYTF	TGTGCCAGCAGCCATGAAGTAAACTATGGCTACACCTTC
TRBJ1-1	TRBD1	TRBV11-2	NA	CASSSSRTGSTEAFF	TGTGCCAGCAGCTCTTCCCGGACAGGGAGCACTGAAGCTTTCTTT
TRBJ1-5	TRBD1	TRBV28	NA	CASSLGTGGNQPQHF	TGTGCCAGCAGTTTGGGTACAGGGGGCAATCAGCCCCAGCATTTT
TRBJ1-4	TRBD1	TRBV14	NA	CASSYRGTNEKLFF	TGTGCCAGCAGCTACAGGGGGACTAATGAAAAACTGTTTTTT
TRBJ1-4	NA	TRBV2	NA	CASSEIGRGGEKLFF	TGTGCCAGCAGTGAAATAGGCCGGGGAGGCGAAAAACTGTTTTTT
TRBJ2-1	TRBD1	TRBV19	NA	CASSIVAGGRNWQFF	TGTGCCAGTAGTATAGTGGCAGGGGGAAGGAATTGGCAGTTCTTC
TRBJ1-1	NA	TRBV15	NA	CATSRDQSTEAFF	TGTGCCACCAGCAGAGATCAATCCACTGAAGCTTTCTTT
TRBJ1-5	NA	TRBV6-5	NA	CASSYSHLTNQPQHF	TGTGCCAGCAGTTACTCGCATTTAACGAATCAGCCCCAGCATTTT
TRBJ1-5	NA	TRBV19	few	CASSIQGYQPQHF	TGTGCCAGTAGTATCCAGGGGTATCAGCCCCAGCATTTT
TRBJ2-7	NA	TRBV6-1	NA	CASMSAGASSYEQYF	TGTGCCAGCATGTCGGCAGGGGCAAGCTCCTACGAGCAGTACTTC
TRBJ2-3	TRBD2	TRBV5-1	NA	CASSISGSLADTQYF	TGCGCCAGCAGCATTAGCGGGAGCTTGGCAGATACGCAGTATTTT
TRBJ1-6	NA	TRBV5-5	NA	CASSLSVVTYDSYNSPLHF	TGTGCCAGCAGCTTGTCGGTAGTAACATACGACTCCTATAATTCACCCCTCCACTTT
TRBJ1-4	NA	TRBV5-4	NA	CASSLVGGNPTNEKLFF	TGTGCCAGCAGCTTGGTTGGAGGGAACCCAACTAATGAAAAACTGTTTTTT
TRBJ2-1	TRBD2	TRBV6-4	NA	CASRRLAGGPNEQFF	TGTGCCAGCCGCCGACTAGCGGGGGGCCCAAATGAGCAGTTCTTC
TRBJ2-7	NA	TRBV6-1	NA	CASLEQGPYEQYF	TGTGCCAGCTTGGAGCAGGGGCCCTACGAGCAGTACTTC
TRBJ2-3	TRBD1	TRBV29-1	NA	CSAAAGQGTDTQYF	TGCAGCGCCGCGGCGGGACAGGGCACAGATACGCAGTATTTT
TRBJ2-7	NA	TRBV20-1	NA	CSARIGEQYF	TGCAGTGCCAGAATTGGGGAGCAGTACTTC
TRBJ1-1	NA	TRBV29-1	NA	CSVEDDLRTEAFF	TGCAGCGTTGAAGATGACCTGAGGACTGAAGCTTTCTTT
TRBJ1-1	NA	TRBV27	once	CASTRHQNTEAFF	TGTGCCAGCACAAGACACCAGAACACTGAAGCTTTCTTT
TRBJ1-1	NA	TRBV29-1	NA	CSSRFLSNTEAFF	TGCAGCTCCCGGTTTCTTTCGAACACTGAAGCTTTCTTT